One sample yielded the 26 T cell receptor beta chains listed below, sequenced in a study of cytomegalovirus exposure and HLA in healthy donors. Primers for the PCR totalled 60 Vbeta and 13 Jbeta. Profiled with immunoSEQ multiplex PCR; TCRdb holds only in-frame clones, not every one. The sample yields some 180,000 clones, around 80% seen once. Sequenced sample: PBMCs. The source of these receptors is a man aged 18 to 30 in good health and CMV-seronegative.

There are a few counts of this clone. The gene calls are TRBV29-1 and TRBJ2-1; D may be TRBD1 (6 bases). The CDR3 sequence is 12 residues long. The ends were cut back, 3 bases at V and 5 bases at J, with 8 bases in the middle. Per the germline V gene, CDR1 is SQVTM and CDR2 is ANQGSEA. CDR3 loop: CSVDRQDNEQFF. DNA for the CDR3: TGCAGCGTTGACCGACAGGACAATGAGCAGTTCTTC.

V is TRBV27 and J is TRBJ1-4, with TRBD1 as a possible D gene (6 bases). This CDR3 contains 15 residues. The germline V gene encodes CDR1 MNHEY and CDR2 SMNVEV (reference sequence). V was clipped by 5 bases and J by 4 bases, with 14 bases between them. CDR3 sequence reads: CASSPGGGNNEKLFF. CDR3 nucleotides: TGTGCCAGCAGTCCGGGAGGGGGGAATAATGAAAAACTGTTTTTT. The complete variable domain, with remaining parts taken from reference TRBV27 and TRBJ1-4, reads EAQVTQNPRYLITVTGKKLTVTCSQNMNHEYMSWYRQDPGLGLRQIYYSMNVEVTDKGDVPEGYKVSRKEKRNFPLILESPSPNQTSLYFCASSPGGGNNEKLFFGSGTQLSVL.

The chain combines TRBV19 with TRBJ1-1; 9 bases map to TRBD1. Germline CDR1 is LNHDA and CDR2 is SQIVND (reference sequence). There are 15 residues in the CDR3. The ends lost 1 base at V and 5 bases at J; junction bases unmatched: 5. CDR3 DNA sequence: TGTGCCAGTAGTATAGGCGGGACAGGGTATACTGAAGCTTTCTTT. Translating it yields CASSIGGTGYTEAFF. The full variable domain, with the rest looked up from reference TRBV19 and TRBJ1-1, is DGGITQSPKYLFRKEGQNVTLSCEQNLNHDAMYWYRQDPGQGLRLIYYSQIVNDFQKGDIAEGYSVSREKKESFPLTVTSAQKNPTAFYLCASSIGGTGYTEAFFGQGTRLTVV.

The gene calls are TRBV12-5 and TRBJ1-5, with D possibly matching TRBD1 (6 bases). Germline CDR1 reads LGHNT; CDR2 reads FRNRAP. The CDR3 totals 13 residues. V gave up 6 bases and J gave up 3 bases, with 9 bases separating them. The CDR3 DNA reads TGTGCTAGTGGGGACAGCCCCAATCAGCCCCAGCATTTT. Translation: CASGDSPNQPQHF. Looking up the rest from reference TRBV12-5 and TRBJ1-5 gives the full variable domain: DARVTQTPRHKVTEMGQEVTMRCQPILGHNTVFWYRQTMMQGLELLAYFRNRAPLDDSGMPKDRFSAEMPDATLATLKIQPSEPRDSAVYFCASGDSPNQPQHFGDGTRLSIL.

This clone was seen a single time. The chain recombines TRBV27 with TRBJ1-2, with a possible D match to TRBD1 (5 bases). The V gene lost 2 bases and the J gene lost 4 bases, with 8 bases spanning the gap. The CDR3 is made up of 13 amino acids. CDR1 is MNHEY and CDR2 is SMNVEV in the germline V gene (reference sequence). CDR3 sequence (DNA): TGTGCCAGCAGTTTAGACAGACTCTATGGCTACACCTTC. Amino acids: CASSLDRLYGYTF.

The rearrangement joins TRBV18 to TRBJ2-3, with D maybe TRBD1 (5 bases). The V gene lost 1 base and the J gene lost 4 bases, with 12 bases spanning the gap. This CDR3 is built from 15 residues. Germline assignment: CDR1 KGHSH and CDR2 LQKENI. DNA for the CDR3: TGTGCCAGCTCACCACGGCAGGGTGGTGCAGATACGCAGTATTTT. Its translation is CASSPRQGGADTQYF.

This sequence joins TRBV6-5 and TRBJ2-2; TRBD1 is a possible D gene (5 bases). Per germline, CDR1 MNHEY and CDR2 SVGAGI. Trimming left V 0 bases short and J 2 bases short, with 10 bases between. The CDR3 contains 16 residues. CDR3 coding DNA: TGTGCCAGCAGTTACTCGTGGCAGGGTAACACCGGGGAGCTGTTTTTT. It yields the protein CASSYSWQGNTGELFF.

This clone was counted a few times. This chain links TRBV19 with TRBJ1-1; D ambiguous. This CDR3 is built from 13 residues. Trimming removed 5 bases at V and 4 bases at J, with 11 bases between. The V gene's germline CDR1 is LNHDA and CDR2 SQIVND (reference sequence). Here the CDR3 DNA reads TGTGCCAGTAGTCCGGGTGGAGTCACTGAAGCTTTCTTT. This sequence encodes CASSPGGVTEAFF.

CDR3 sequence: CASSWVTGTRSYEQYF. The CDR3 coding sequence is TGTGCCAGCAGCTGGGTAACAGGGACCAGATCCTACGAGCAGTACTTC. The rearrangement uses TRBV11-2 and TRBJ2-7, with D tentatively TRBD1 (6 bases). The V and J ends lost 4 bases and 1 base respectively, with 17 bases between them. This CDR3 comprises 16 residues. Germline V gene data show CDR1 as SGHAT and CDR2 as FQNNGV.

The CDR3: CASSRGTSGGTDTQYF. The CDR3 DNA reads TGTGCCAGCAGCAGGGGGACTAGCGGGGGCACAGATACGCAGTATTTT. The V gene is TRBV7-3, the J gene TRBJ2-3; TRBD2 matches at 13 bases. Germline lookup yields CDR1 SGHTA and CDR2 FQGTGA. V was clipped by 5 bases and J by 1 base; unmatched bases: 3. The CDR3 is 16 residues long.

This clone has more than one count but fewer than ten. The chain carries TRBV19 and TRBJ2-1; D gene unclear. The CDR3 is 10 amino acids. V was pared by 8 bases and J by 8 bases, with 7 bases between. In germline, CDR1 is LNHDA, CDR2 SQIVND (reference sequence). The CDR3 region is CASGGDEQFF. The CDR3 coding sequence is TGTGCCAGTGGCGGCGATGAGCAGTTCTTC.

This chain joins TRBV7-8 and TRBJ2-7; TRBD2 matches 12 bases. The V gene's germline CDR1 is SGHVS and CDR2 FQNEAQ. V lost 7 bases, J lost 2 bases, and 15 bases stayed unmatched. The CDR3 is made up of 18 amino acids. Here the CDR3 DNA reads TGTGCCAGCACCCCAGGTGGACTAGCGGGGCCCCACACCTACGAGCAGTACTTC. Its protein product is CASTPGGLAGPHTYEQYF. The full variable domain, completed using reference TRBV7-8 and TRBJ2-7, is GAGVSQSPRYKVAKRGQDVALRCDPISGHVSLFWYQQALGQGPEFLTYFQNEAQLDKSGLPSDRFFAERPEGSVSTLKIQRTQQEDSAVYLCASTPGGLAGPHTYEQYFGPGTRLTVT.

Note on this clone: One end of the junction varies from germline; a read error may be responsible. The chain recombines TRBV7-7 with TRBJ2-1, with 14 nucleotides matching TRBD2. This CDR3 region has 15 residues. Looked up from germline, CDR1 is SSHAT and CDR2 is FNYEAQ (reference sequence). The CDR3 reads CASSPWTSGGYEQFF. CDR3 in DNA: TGTGCTAGCAGCCCATGGACTAGCGGGGGGTATGAGCAGTTCTTC.

V usage is TRBV7-9 and J usage is TRBJ2-3; 10 nucleotides agree with TRBD2. The CDR3 extends over 16 amino acids. Germline CDR1 is SEHNR and CDR2 is FQNEAQ (reference sequence). The J segment lost 4 bases and the V segment lost 4 bases, leaving 8 bases of the junction unmatched. The CDR3 is CASSSSGRAVSDTQYF. The CDR3 nucleotides read TGTGCCAGCAGCTCCAGCGGGAGGGCCGTCTCAGATACGCAGTATTTT.

This clone was found a few times. V is TRBV7-9 and J is TRBJ2-1, with 7 bases matching TRBD1. The CDR3 sequence is 14 residues long. V trimming: 5 bases; J trimming: 3 bases; junction bases outside the gene matches: 4. CDR1 and CDR2 (germline): SEHNR, FQNEAQ (reference sequence). In DNA, the CDR3 is TGTGCCAGCAGCCCACGACAGGGCTACAATGAGCAGTTCTTC. Residues: CASSPRQGYNEQFF.

The rearrangement uses TRBV25-1 and TRBJ2-1; the match to TRBD2 covers 16 bases. After removal of 3 bases from V and 7 bases from J, the junction contained 9 bases not matched to a gene. The CDR3 length is 18 residues. CDR1 and CDR2 from the germline V gene are MGHDK and SYGVNS. The CDR3 sequence: CASSESGTSGRVWNEQFF. For the CDR3, the DNA is TGTGCCAGCAGTGAGTCCGGGACTAGCGGGAGGGTGTGGAATGAGCAGTTCTTC.

The rearrangement uses TRBV2 and TRBJ1-2, with 9 bases that match TRBD1. The CDR3 sequence is 16 residues long. V lost 6 bases, J lost 5 bases, and 13 bases stayed unmatched. CDR1 and CDR2 from the germline V gene are SNHLY and FYNNEI. CDR3 protein: CASSPDRLTGGYGYTF. Here the CDR3 DNA reads TGTGCCAGCAGCCCGGATCGTTTGACAGGGGGATATGGCTACACCTTC. The full variable domain, rest sourced from reference TRBV2 and TRBJ1-2, is EPEVTQTPSHQVTQMGQEVILRCVPISNHLYFYWYRQILGQKVEFLVSFYNNEISEKSEIFDDQFSVERPDGSNFTLKIRSTKLEDSAMYFCASSPDRLTGGYGYTFGSGTRLTVV.

This clone came up once. The chain has TRBV6-6 and TRBJ1-4; 7 bases are a match to TRBD1. V shed 5 bases and J 7 bases; nucleotides not matched to a gene: 10. CDR1 is MNHNY and CDR2 is SVGAGI in the germline V gene (reference sequence). This CDR3 is built from 15 residues. Here the CDR3 reads CASSPLTGYLEKLFF. The CDR3 coding sequence is TGTGCCAGCAGTCCGCTGACAGGGTACCTTGAAAAACTGTTTTTT.

The chain uses TRBV5-6 and TRBJ1-6; tentatively, D is TRBD1 (5 bases). V dropped 6 bases and J dropped 8 bases, with 18 bases sitting between them. The germline V gene encodes CDR1 SGHDT and CDR2 YYEEEE. The CDR3 consists of 15 residues. In nucleotides, the CDR3 is TGTGCCAGCACCATCCGGGGGAGTTGGGATTCACCCCTCCACTTT. Protein product: CASTIRGSWDSPLHF.

The chain joins TRBV6-1 to TRBJ2-1; D is possibly TRBD1 (6 bases). V was shortened by 6 bases and J by 4 bases, with 16 bases between the two germline ends. Germline lookup yields CDR1 MNHNS and CDR2 SASEGT. This CDR3 has 15 residues. The CDR3 nucleotides are TGTGCCAGCAGCAGCCCTCCGGACAGATACAATGAGCAGTTCTTC. Translation gives CASSSPPDRYNEQFF.

The V gene is TRBV5-6, the J gene TRBJ1-5; tentative D call: TRBD1 (6 bases). Germline loops: CDR1 SGHDT, CDR2 YYEEEE. The V and J ends lost 4 bases and 7 bases respectively, with 18 bases between them. The CDR3 has 15 amino acids. The CDR3 loop reads CASSDWGGQGQPQHF. The CDR3 coding sequence is TGTGCCAGCAGCGACTGGGGGGGGCAGGGGCAGCCCCAGCATTTT.

This clone was counted a few times. The rearrangement joins TRBV11-2 to TRBJ2-7; TRBD1 matches 9 bases. Trimming removed 3 bases from V and 4 bases from J; junction bases left unmatched: 4. The CDR3 length is 14 residues. Looked up from germline, CDR1 is SGHAT and CDR2 is FQNNGV. The CDR3: CASSFDRGTYEQYF. CDR3 nucleotide sequence: TGTGCCAGCAGCTTCGACAGGGGGACATACGAGCAGTACTTC. The whole variable domain, filled in from reference TRBV11-2 and TRBJ2-7, reads EAGVAQSPRYKIIEKRQSVAFWCNPISGHATLYWYQQILGQGPKLLIQFQNNGVVDDSQLPKDRFSAERLKGVDSTLKIQPAKLEDSAVYLCASSFDRGTYEQYFGPGTRLTVT.

The CDR3 sequence: CASIQSTANTEAFF. DNA of the CDR3: TGTGCCAGCATTCAGTCGACAGCCAACACTGAAGCTTTCTTT. This chain joins TRBV2 and TRBJ1-1; D is possibly TRBD1 (5 bases). The germline V gene has CDR1 SNHLY and CDR2 FYNNEI. This CDR3 contains 14 residues. The germline V and J ends were trimmed by 7 bases and 2 bases, with 14 bases remaining between them. Full variable domain (remainder filled in from reference TRBV2 and TRBJ1-1): EPEVTQTPSHQVTQMGQEVILRCVPISNHLYFYWYRQILGQKVEFLVSFYNNEISEKSEIFDDQFSVERPDGSNFTLKIRSTKLEDSAMYFCASIQSTANTEAFFGQGTRLTVV.

This chain connects TRBV7-2 to TRBJ2-7; 9 nucleotides align to TRBD1. CDR1 is SGHTA and CDR2 is FQGNSA in the germline V gene. With 5 bases clipped from V and 3 bases from J, the junction kept 8 bases outside the gene matches. This CDR3 has 15 amino acids. CDR3 region: CASSPRTGDSYEQYF. CDR3 nucleotide sequence: TGTGCCAGCAGCCCCCGGACAGGGGATAGCTACGAGCAGTACTTC.

Only a few counts were recorded for this clone. This rearrangement joins TRBV7-2 to TRBJ1-2; D unclear. The CDR3 runs to 13 residues. Trimming pared 2 bases from V and 7 bases from J, leaving 11 bases between. The germline V gene encodes CDR1 SGHTA and CDR2 FQGNSA. CDR3 DNA: TGTGCCAGCAGCTTATCTGGAGACTCTGGCTACACCTTC. Its translation: CASSLSGDSGYTF.

The chain employs TRBV30 and TRBJ2-7; the match to TRBD2 covers 8 bases. The CDR3 is 15 amino acids. Germline V lookup: CDR1 GTSNPN, CDR2 SVGIG (reference sequence). Trimming cost V 2 bases and J 2 bases; bases outside gene matches: 8. The CDR3 loop reads CAWSPPRGVTYEQYF. As DNA, the CDR3 is TGTGCCTGGAGTCCCCCGCGGGGGGTAACCTACGAGCAGTACTTC. Filled out from reference TRBV30 and TRBJ2-7, the complete variable domain reads SQTIHQWPATLVQPVGSPLSLECTVEGTSNPNLYWYRQAAGRGLQLLFYSVGIGQISSEVPQNLSASRPQDRQFILSSKKLLLSDSGFYLCAWSPPRGVTYEQYFGPGTRLTVT.